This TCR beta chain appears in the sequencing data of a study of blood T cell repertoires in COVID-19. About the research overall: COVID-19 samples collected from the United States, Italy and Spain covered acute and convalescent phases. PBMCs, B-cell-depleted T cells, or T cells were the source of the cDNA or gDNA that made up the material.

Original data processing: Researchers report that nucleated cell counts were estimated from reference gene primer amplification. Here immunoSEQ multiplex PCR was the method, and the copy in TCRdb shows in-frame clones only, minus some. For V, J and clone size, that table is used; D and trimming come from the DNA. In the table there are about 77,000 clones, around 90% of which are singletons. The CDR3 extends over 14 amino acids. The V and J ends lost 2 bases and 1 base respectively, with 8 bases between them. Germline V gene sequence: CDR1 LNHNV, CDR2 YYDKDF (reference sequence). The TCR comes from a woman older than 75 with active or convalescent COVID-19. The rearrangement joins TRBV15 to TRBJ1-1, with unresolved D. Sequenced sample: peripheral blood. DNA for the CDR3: TGTGCCACCAGCAGAACCGCCAGGAACACTGAAGCTTTCTTT. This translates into CATSRTARNTEAFF.